This TCR beta chain was found in a study of blood T cell repertoires in COVID-19. As for the study in general: Donors in the United States, Italy and Spain gave samples during acute or convalescent COVID-19. From T cells, B-cell-depleted T cells, or PBMCs came the material, which was cDNA or gDNA.

Original data processing: By means of reference gene primer amplification, nucleated cell counts were estimated. TCRdb keeps only in-frame clones here, not all; method: immunoSEQ multiplex PCR. V, J and clone size are those of that table, while D and trimming were read from the DNA. The data contain 190,000 or so clones, less than 90% of them singletons. Germline trimming cut 5 bases from V and 3 bases from J; bases unmatched to any gene: 17. The V gene's germline CDR1 is KGHSH and CDR2 LQKENI. The CDR3 consists of 18 residues. The sequenced material came from peripheral blood. V gene TRBV18 combines with J gene TRBJ2-7; 9 bases match TRBD1. The source of this sequence is a woman between 65 and 79 years old with acute or convalescent COVID-19. CDR3 nucleotide sequence: TGTGCCAGCTCAAGGGACAGGGAGATAGAGTCTTACTTCTACGAGCAGTACTTC. It encodes CASSRDREIESYFYEQYF.